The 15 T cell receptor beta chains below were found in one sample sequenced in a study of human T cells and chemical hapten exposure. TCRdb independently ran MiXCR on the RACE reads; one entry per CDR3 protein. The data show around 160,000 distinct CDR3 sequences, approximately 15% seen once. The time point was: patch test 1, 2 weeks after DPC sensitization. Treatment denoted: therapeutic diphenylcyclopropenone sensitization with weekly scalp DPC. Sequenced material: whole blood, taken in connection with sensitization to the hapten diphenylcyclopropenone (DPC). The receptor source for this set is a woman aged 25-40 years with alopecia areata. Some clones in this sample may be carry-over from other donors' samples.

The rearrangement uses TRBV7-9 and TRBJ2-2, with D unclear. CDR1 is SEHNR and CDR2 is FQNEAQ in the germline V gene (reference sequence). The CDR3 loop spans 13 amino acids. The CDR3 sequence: CVGRDGYTGELFF. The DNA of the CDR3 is TGTGTCGGCCGTGATGGATATACCGGGGAGCTGTTTTTT.

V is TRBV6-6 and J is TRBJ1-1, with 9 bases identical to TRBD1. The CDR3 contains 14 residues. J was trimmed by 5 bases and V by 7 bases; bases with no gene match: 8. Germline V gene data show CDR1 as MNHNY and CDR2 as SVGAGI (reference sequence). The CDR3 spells CASTRTGAGTEAFF. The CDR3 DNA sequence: TGTGCCAGCACCCGGACAGGGGCGGGGACTGAAGCTTTCTTT.

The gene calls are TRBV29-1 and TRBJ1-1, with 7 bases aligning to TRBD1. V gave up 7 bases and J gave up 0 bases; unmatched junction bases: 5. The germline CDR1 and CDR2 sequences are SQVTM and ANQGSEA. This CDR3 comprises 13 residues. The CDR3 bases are TGCAGCGGTGACAGGGACATGAACACTGAAGCTTTCTTT. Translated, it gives CSGDRDMNTEAFF.

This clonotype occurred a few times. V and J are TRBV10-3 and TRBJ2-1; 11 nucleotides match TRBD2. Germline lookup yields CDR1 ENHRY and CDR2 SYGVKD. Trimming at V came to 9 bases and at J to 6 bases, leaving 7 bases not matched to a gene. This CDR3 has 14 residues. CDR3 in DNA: TGTGCCATAAATAGCGGGAGGGCCGGCAATGAGCAGTTCTTC. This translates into CAINSGRAGNEQFF.

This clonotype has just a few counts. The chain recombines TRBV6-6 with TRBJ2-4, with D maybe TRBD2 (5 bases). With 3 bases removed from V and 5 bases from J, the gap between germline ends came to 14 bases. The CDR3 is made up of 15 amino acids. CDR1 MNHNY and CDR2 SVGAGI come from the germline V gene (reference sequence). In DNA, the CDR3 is TGTGCCAGCAGTTATCCCCCTAGCCTCGAAAACATTCAGTACTTC. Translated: CASSYPPSLENIQYF.

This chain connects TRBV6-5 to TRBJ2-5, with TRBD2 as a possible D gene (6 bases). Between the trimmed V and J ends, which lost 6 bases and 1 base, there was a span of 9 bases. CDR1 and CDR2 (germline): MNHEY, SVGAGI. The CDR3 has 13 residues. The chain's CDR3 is CASSTGSQETQYF. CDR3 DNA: TGTGCCAGCAGCACCGGGAGCCAAGAGACCCAGTACTTC.

The CDR3 loop is CATSRGRSLDRDVLTF. The CDR3 DNA reads TGTGCCACCAGCAGAGGCCGCTCCCTAGACAGGGACGTCCTGACTTTC. V is TRBV15 and J is TRBJ2-6; TRBD1 matches 7 bases. The CDR3 extends over 16 amino acids. Germline assignment: CDR1 LNHNV and CDR2 YYDKDF (reference sequence). Trimming at V came to 1 base and at J to 11 bases, leaving 11 bases not matched to a gene.

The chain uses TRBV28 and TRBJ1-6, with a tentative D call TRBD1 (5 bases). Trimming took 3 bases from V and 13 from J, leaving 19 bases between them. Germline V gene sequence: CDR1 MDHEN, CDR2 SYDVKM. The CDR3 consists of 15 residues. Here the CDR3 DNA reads TGTGCCAGCAGTTTGAATCAGGGCTTGGGGTTCCCCCTCCACTTT. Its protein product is CASSLNQGLGFPLHF.

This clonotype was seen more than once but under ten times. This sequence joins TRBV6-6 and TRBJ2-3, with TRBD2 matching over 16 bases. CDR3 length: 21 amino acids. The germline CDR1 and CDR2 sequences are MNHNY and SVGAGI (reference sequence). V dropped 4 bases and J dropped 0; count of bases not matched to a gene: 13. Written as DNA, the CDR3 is TGTGCCAGCAGTTCCCCTACGGGACTAGCGGGAGGGGGTCTTAGCACAGATACGCAGTATTTT. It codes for CASSSPTGLAGGGLSTDTQYF.

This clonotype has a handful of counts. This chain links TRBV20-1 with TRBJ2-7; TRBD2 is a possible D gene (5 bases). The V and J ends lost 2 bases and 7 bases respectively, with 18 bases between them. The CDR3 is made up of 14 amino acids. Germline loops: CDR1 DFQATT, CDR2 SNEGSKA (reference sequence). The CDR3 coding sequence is TGCAGTGCTAGATTTAGTCGGGGATCGGAGGAGCAGTACTTC. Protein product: CSARFSRGSEEQYF.

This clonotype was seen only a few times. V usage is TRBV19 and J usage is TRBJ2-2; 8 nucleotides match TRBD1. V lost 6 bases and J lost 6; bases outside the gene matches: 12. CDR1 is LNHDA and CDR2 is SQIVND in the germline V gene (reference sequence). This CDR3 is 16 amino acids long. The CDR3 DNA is TGTGCCAGTAGGCCCCCGGGACAGGTGTCCGCCGGGGAGCTGTTTTTT. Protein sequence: CASRPPGQVSAGELFF.

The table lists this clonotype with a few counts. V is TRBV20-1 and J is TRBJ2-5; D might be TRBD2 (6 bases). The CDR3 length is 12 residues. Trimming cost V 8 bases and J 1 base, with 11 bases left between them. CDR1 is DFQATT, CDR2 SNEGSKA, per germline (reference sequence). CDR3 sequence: CSIPGLQETQYF. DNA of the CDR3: TGCAGTATACCGGGACTCCAAGAGACCCAGTACTTC.

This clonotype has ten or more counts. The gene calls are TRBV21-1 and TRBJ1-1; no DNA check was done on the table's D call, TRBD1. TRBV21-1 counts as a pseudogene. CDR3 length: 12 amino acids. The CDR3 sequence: CASSSPGGEAFF. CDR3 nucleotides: TGTGCCAGCAGCTCCCCCGGGGGTGAAGCTTTCTTT.

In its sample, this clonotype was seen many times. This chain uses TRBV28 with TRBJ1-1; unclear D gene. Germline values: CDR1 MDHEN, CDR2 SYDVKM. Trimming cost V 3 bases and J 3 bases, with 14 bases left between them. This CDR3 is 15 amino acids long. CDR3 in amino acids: CASSFSMSVYTEAFF. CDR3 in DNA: TGTGCCAGCAGTTTTTCTATGTCAGTGTACACTGAAGCTTTCTTT.

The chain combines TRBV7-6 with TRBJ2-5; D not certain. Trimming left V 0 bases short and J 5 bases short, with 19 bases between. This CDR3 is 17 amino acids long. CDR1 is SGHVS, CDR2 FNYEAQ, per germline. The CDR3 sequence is CASSLAVSGPTWETQYF. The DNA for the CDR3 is TGTGCCAGCAGCTTAGCAGTCTCCGGACCGACTTGGGAGACCCAGTACTTC.